One and the same sample provided the 23 T cell receptor beta chains below, sequenced in a study of CD8+ T cells in alopecia areata. Sample treatment: oral pan-JAK inhibitor, 5-10 mg twice daily. Sequencing used cDNA as its template, made by extracting RNA and reverse transcribing it. The assay was immunoSEQ multiplex PCR, and TCRdb's table has in-frame clones only and misses some. The repertoire consists of about 160,000 clones, with 65% occurring once and the leading ten covering approximately 0.9%. Specimen: CD4+ T cells sorted from blood, collected at week 4, from a patient treated with tofacitinib. These receptors came from a human donor with alopecia areata.

V gene TRBV5-1 combines with J gene TRBJ2-1; 11 bases agree with TRBD2. The V and J ends lost 4 bases and 0 bases, in that order; junction bases with no gene match: 9. This CDR3 region has 18 residues. Germline V gene lookup returns CDR1 SGHRS and CDR2 YFSETQ. The CDR3 is CASSRIAGGPSSYNEQFF. In DNA form, the CDR3 reads TGCGCCAGCAGCAGAATAGCGGGGGGGCCCAGCTCCTACAATGAGCAGTTCTTC.

The chain employs TRBV30 and TRBJ1-4; D ambiguous. The V end lost 1 base, the J end lost 8 bases, and 11 bases lay between the germline ends. Per the germline V gene, CDR1 is GTSNPN and CDR2 is SVGIG (reference sequence). The CDR3 runs to 13 residues. CDR3 nucleotide sequence: TGTGCCTGGAGTGCCGGAACCCACGAAAAACTGTTTTTT. This codes for CAWSAGTHEKLFF. The entire variable domain, with the rest obtained from reference TRBV30 and TRBJ1-4, is as follows: SQTIHQWPATLVQPVGSPLSLECTVEGTSNPNLYWYRQAAGRGLQLLFYSVGIGQISSEVPQNLSASRPQDRQFILSSKKLLLSDSGFYLCAWSAGTHEKLFFGSGTQLSVL.

This clone was seen more than once but under ten times. The chain is built from TRBV5-1 and TRBJ1-6; the D is unclear. V was cut by 1 base and J by 10 bases, with 18 bases left in between. CDR1 is SGHRS, CDR2 YFSETQ, per germline. The CDR3 has 16 amino acids. The CDR3 is CASSLPTSSRESPLHF. CDR3 in DNA: TGCGCCAGCAGCTTGCCCACTTCCAGTCGGGAATCACCCCTCCACTTT.

This chain uses TRBV18 with TRBJ1-1; a possible D gene is TRBD1 (6 bases). Trimming pared 4 bases from V and 0 bases from J, leaving 9 bases between. Germline V gene sequence: CDR1 KGHSH, CDR2 LQKENI. This CDR3 comprises 14 residues. DNA for the CDR3: TGTGCCAGCTCACACGGGACATTGAACACTGAAGCTTTCTTT. Amino acids: CASSHGTLNTEAFF.

V usage is TRBV5-1 and J usage is TRBJ2-3; D gene uncertain. The CDR3 is made up of 12 amino acids. V lost 0 bases, J lost 6 bases, and 5 bases lay in between. Germline CDR1 SGHRS, CDR2 YFSETQ. As DNA, the CDR3 is TGCGCCAGCAGCTTGGTGGGGGATACGCAGTATTTT. This codes for CASSLVGDTQYF.

The chain recombines TRBV7-6 with TRBJ2-7, with D perhaps TRBD2 (6 bases). Germline CDR1 is SGHVS and CDR2 is FNYEAQ. The V gene lost 3 bases and the J gene lost 7 bases, with 16 bases spanning the gap. This CDR3 contains 14 residues. CDR3 DNA: TGTGCCAGCAGCTTCACGGACGGTGGGAGGGAGCAGTACTTC. This gives the protein CASSFTDGGREQYF. The full variable domain, completed using reference TRBV7-6 and TRBJ2-7, is GAGVSQSPRYKVTKRGQDVALRCDPISGHVSLYWYRQALGQGPEFLTYFNYEAQQDKSGLPNDRFSAERPEGSISTLTIQRTEQRDSAMYRCASSFTDGGREQYFGPGTRLTVT.

The sample holds a few counts of this clone. The V call is TRBV4-3, the J call TRBJ2-7; 10 bases map to TRBD1. V shed 4 bases and J 2 bases; nucleotides not matched to a gene: 2. CDR1 is LGHNA and CDR2 is YSLEER in the germline V gene. The CDR3 spans 14 residues. The CDR3 bases are TGCGCCAGCAGCCGGGACAGGGGAGCCTACGAGCAGTACTTC. Translated: CASSRDRGAYEQYF.

The J gene is TRBJ2-5, the V gene TRBV29-1; a weak D match, TRBD2 (6 bases). With 7 bases removed from V and 3 bases from J, the gap between germline ends came to 12 bases. The germline V gene has CDR1 SQVTM and CDR2 ANQGSEA. The CDR3 is 12 residues long. CDR3 bases: TGCAGCGCTCCCTGGGGGGAAGAGACCCAGTACTTC. This codes for CSAPWGEETQYF.

This clone was counted once. This chain connects TRBV5-1 to TRBJ2-7; 9 nucleotides agree with TRBD1. V gave up 4 bases and J gave up 5 bases; unmatched junction bases: 13. The CDR3 consists of 16 residues. Germline values: CDR1 SGHRS, CDR2 YFSETQ. In DNA form, the CDR3 reads TGCGCCAGCAGCCGAAACCTCCGGGACAGGGAGCACGAGCAGTACTTC. Translated, it gives CASSRNLRDREHEQYF.

The chain uses TRBV30 and TRBJ2-2; D may be TRBD1 (6 bases). The germline CDR1 and CDR2 sequences are GTSNPN and SVGIG (reference sequence). The germline V and J ends were trimmed by 4 bases and 5 bases, with 14 bases remaining between them. This CDR3 spans 14 amino acids. Here the CDR3 DNA reads TGTGCCTGGAACAGGGACCCGCGGACCGGGGAGCTGTTTTTT. Translated: CAWNRDPRTGELFF.

The chain carries TRBV19 and TRBJ1-6; D unclear. The CDR3 has 12 amino acids. Germline-derived CDR1 and CDR2 are LNHDA and SQIVND (reference sequence). Between the trimmed V and J ends, which lost 5 bases and 8 bases, there was a span of 7 bases. CDR3 sequence reads: CASSHTDSPLHF. For the CDR3, the DNA is TGTGCCAGTAGTCACACGGATTCACCCCTCCACTTT.

The chain combines TRBV13 with TRBJ2-6; D unresolved. The CDR3 covers 14 residues. V was cut by 5 bases and J by 4 bases, with 9 bases left in between. The germline gives CDR1 PRHDT, CDR2 FYEKMQ (reference sequence). The CDR3, as DNA: TGTGCCAGCAGCCGCCGATCCGGGGCCAACGTCCTGACTTTC. It yields the protein CASSRRSGANVLTF.

V gene TRBV27 combines with J gene TRBJ2-1, with 9 nucleotides matching TRBD1. CDR1 and CDR2 from the germline V gene are MNHEY and SMNVEV (reference sequence). This CDR3 comprises 17 residues. The V gene end was trimmed by 3 bases and the J gene end by 3 bases; junction bases not matched to a gene: 9. The CDR3 loop reads CASSFLTGTGHYNEQFF. The CDR3 nucleotides are TGTGCCAGCAGTTTCCTAACCGGGACAGGGCACTACAATGAGCAGTTCTTC.

This chain uses TRBV7-2 with TRBJ2-3, with no clear D. This CDR3 has 14 amino acids. Germline loops: CDR1 SGHTA, CDR2 FQGNSA. V shed 1 base and J shed 6 bases, with 11 bases lying between them. CDR3 residues: CASSLDPAADTQYF. The CDR3 DNA reads as TGTGCCAGCAGCTTAGATCCGGCGGCGGATACGCAGTATTTT.

This clone was picked up one time. The rearrangement uses TRBV29-1 and TRBJ2-2; D might be TRBD2 (6 bases). The germline V and J ends were trimmed by 1 base and 7 bases, with 13 bases remaining between them. In germline, CDR1 is SQVTM, CDR2 ANQGSEA. This CDR3 has 14 residues. The CDR3 bases are TGCAGCGTTGAAGTTGGGGGGTCGGGCGGGGAGCTGTTTTTT. Its translation: CSVEVGGSGGELFF.

The rearrangement joins TRBV6-5 to TRBJ2-7, with 7 bases aligning to TRBD2. The CDR3 totals 15 residues. Germline CDR1 reads MNHEY; CDR2 reads SVGAGI. The V segment lost 0 bases and the J segment 0 bases; nucleotides outside the gene matches: 2. CDR3 amino acids: CASSYSTGGSYEQYF. The CDR3 DNA is TGTGCCAGCAGTTACTCTACGGGGGGCTCCTACGAGCAGTACTTC.

The V call is TRBV29-1, the J call TRBJ2-2, with 9 bases aligning to TRBD2. The trim removed 1 base at V and 1 base at J, leaving 1 base unmatched. Germline V CDR1 and CDR2: SQVTM, ANQGSEA. The length of the CDR3 is 15 residues. DNA for the CDR3: TGCAGCGTTGAAGGTAGCGGGGGGAACACCGGGGAGCTGTTTTTT. This translates into CSVEGSGGNTGELFF.

The chain employs TRBV29-1 and TRBJ1-6, with D uncertain. CDR1 is SQVTM and CDR2 is ANQGSEA in the germline V gene. There are 13 residues in the CDR3. The V end was cut by 6 bases, the J end by 0 bases, with 6 bases between. Here the CDR3 DNA reads TGCAGCGTCAGGAGCTCCTATAATTCACCCCTCCACTTT. Amino acid sequence: CSVRSSYNSPLHF.

The V and J genes are TRBV6-5 and TRBJ1-1, with a possible D match to TRBD1 (6 bases). The CDR3 runs to 16 residues. The V and J ends lost 0 bases and 4 bases respectively, with 15 bases between them. Per germline, CDR1 MNHEY and CDR2 SVGAGI. DNA for the CDR3: TGTGCCAGCAGTTACTCGAGAGAGAGGGGGATCACTGAAGCTTTCTTT. This translates into CASSYSRERGITEAFF.

The gene calls are TRBV23-1 and TRBJ1-5, with a tentative D call TRBD1 (5 bases). TRBV23-1 is recorded as an ORF, its role being uncertain. Trimming removed 2 bases at V and 6 bases at J, with 17 bases between. The length of the CDR3 is 16 residues. CDR3 bases: TGCGCCAGCAGTCAAGGGACCGCCCCACCGTTTCAGCCCCAGCATTTT. The encoded protein is CASSQGTAPPFQPQHF.

Only a few counts were recorded for this clone. This rearrangement joins TRBV6-5 to TRBJ1-1; D gene unclear. V lost 4 bases to trimming and J lost 8 bases, with 14 bases between them. The germline gives CDR1 MNHEY, CDR2 SVGAGI. The CDR3 runs 13 residues. CDR3 DNA sequence: TGTGCCAGCAGTTCCCTTCGACATGTCGAAGCTTTCTTT. Translating it yields CASSSLRHVEAFF.

The CDR3 sequence: CSASPGQGLGGELFF. The CDR3 bases are TGCAGCGCCTCGCCGGGACAGGGGTTGGGCGGGGAGCTGTTTTTT. This chain uses TRBV29-1 with TRBJ2-2; 10 bases agree with TRBD1. The trim removed 7 bases at V and 7 bases at J, leaving 12 bases unmatched. Germline CDR1 reads SQVTM; CDR2 reads ANQGSEA. This CDR3 comprises 15 residues.

The DNA of the CDR3 is TGCGCCAGCAGCTTGGTCGGAAACCAGCCCCAGCATTTT. Amino acid sequence: CASSLVGNQPQHF. This rearrangement joins TRBV5-1 to TRBJ1-5; D unresolved. V shed 0 bases and J shed 7 bases, with 8 bases lying between them. This CDR3 is 13 amino acids long. The germline gives CDR1 SGHRS, CDR2 YFSETQ.